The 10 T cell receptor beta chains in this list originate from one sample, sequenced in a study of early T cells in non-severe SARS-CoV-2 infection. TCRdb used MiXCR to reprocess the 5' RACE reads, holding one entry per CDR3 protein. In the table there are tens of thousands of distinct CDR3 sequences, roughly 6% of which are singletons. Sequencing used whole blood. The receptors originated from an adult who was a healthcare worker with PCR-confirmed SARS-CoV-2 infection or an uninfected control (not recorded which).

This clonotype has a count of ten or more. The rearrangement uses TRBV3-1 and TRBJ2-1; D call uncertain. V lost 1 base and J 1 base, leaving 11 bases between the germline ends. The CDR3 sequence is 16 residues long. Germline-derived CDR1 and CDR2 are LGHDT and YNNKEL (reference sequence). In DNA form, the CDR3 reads TGTGCCAGCAGCCAAGGGTTTGTGAGTTCCTACAATGAGCAGTTCTTC. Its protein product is CASSQGFVSSYNEQFF.

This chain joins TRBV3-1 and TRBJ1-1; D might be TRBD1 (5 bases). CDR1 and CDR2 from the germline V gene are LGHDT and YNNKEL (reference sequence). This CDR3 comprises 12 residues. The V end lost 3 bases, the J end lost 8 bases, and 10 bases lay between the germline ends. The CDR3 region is CASSQISGEAFF. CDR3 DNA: TGTGCCAGCAGCCAGATTTCAGGGGAAGCTTTCTTT. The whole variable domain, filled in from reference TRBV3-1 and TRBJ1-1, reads DTAVSQTPKYLVTQMGNDKSIKCEQNLGHDTMYWYKQDSKKFLKIMFSYNNKELIINETVPNRFSPKSPDKAHLNLHINSLELGDSAVYFCASSQISGEAFFGQGTRLTVV.

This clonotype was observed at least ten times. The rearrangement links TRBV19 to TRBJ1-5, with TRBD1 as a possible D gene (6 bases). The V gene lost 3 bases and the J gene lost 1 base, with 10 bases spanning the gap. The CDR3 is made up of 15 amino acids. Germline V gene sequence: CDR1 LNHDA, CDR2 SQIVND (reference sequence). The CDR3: CASSIGGASNQPQHF. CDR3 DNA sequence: TGTGCCAGTAGTATTGGGGGCGCGAGCAATCAGCCCCAGCATTTT.

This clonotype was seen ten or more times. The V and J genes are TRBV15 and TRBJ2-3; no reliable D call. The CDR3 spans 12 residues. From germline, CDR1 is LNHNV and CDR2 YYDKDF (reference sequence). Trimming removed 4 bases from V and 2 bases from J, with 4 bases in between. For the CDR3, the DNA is TGTGCCACCAGCATGCACACAGATACGCAGTATTTT. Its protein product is CATSMHTDTQYF.

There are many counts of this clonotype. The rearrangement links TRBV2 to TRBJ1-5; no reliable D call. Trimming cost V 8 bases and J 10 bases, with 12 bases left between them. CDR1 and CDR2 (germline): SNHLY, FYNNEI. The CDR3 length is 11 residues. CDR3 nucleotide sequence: TGTGCCAGCGGAGGGCCAAAACCCCAGCATTTT. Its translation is CASGGPKPQHF.

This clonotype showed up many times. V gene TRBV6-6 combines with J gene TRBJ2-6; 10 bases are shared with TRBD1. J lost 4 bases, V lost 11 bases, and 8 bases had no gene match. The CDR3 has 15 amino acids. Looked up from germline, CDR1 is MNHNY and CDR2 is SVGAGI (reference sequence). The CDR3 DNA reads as TGTGCCGGCCGGGACAGGGGTCTCGGGGCCAACGTCCTGACTTTC. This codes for CAGRDRGLGANVLTF.

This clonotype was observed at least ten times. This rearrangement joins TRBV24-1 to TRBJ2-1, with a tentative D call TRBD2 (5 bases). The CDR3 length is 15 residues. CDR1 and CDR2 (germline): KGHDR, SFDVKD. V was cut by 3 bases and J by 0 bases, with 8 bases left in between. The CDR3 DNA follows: TGTGCCACCAGTGATCCGGGGAGCTCCTACAATGAGCAGTTCTTC. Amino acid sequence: CATSDPGSSYNEQFF.

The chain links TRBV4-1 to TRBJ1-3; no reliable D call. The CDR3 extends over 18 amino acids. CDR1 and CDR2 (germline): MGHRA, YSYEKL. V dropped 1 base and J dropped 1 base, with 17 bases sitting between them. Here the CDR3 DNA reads TGCGCCAGCAGCCAAGGGCGCCAGCCATTGACTTCTGGAAACACCATATATTTT. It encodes CASSQGRQPLTSGNTIYF.

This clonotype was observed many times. CDR3: CASSLAGTTLSYEQYF. In nucleotides, the CDR3 is TGCGCCAGCAGCTTGGCCGGGACTACTCTTTCCTACGAGCAGTACTTC. The chain links TRBV5-1 to TRBJ2-7; 7 bases fit TRBD2. The CDR3 totals 16 residues. Trimming took 0 bases from V and 1 from J; bases not matched to a gene: 7. Germline assignment: CDR1 SGHRS and CDR2 YFSETQ.

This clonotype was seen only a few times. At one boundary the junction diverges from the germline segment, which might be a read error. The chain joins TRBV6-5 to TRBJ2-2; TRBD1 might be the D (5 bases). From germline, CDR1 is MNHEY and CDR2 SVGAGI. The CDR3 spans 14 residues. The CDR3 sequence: CASTSQSDTGELFF. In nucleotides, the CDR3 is TGTGCCAGCACCTCACAGTCGGACACAGGGGAGCTGTTTTTT.